The T cell receptor beta chain under discussion was sequenced for a study of vaccination effects on CD4 cells after COVID-19. Study information: All participants had two doses of either the BNT162b2 or mRNA-1273 vaccine.

With 5 bases removed from V and 8 bases from J, the gap between germline ends came to 11 bases. Germline V gives CDR1 SGHRS, CDR2 YFSETQ. CDR3 length: 13 amino acids. Here immunoSEQ multiplex PCR was the method, and the copy in TCRdb shows in-frame clones only, minus some. The sample yields about 27,000 clones, roughly 69% seen once. ViraFEST used viral peptide pools to expand antigen-specific CD4+ T cells before sequencing. The authors isolated CD4+ T cells after less than eleven days of culture. The individual was infected with SARS-CoV-2 between March and December 2020, as confirmed by PCR. Each well held 1.5 million to 2.5 million PBMC cultured with around 9.7 ug/ml peptides and 9.5 to 10 IU/ml IL-2. On days 3 and 7, fresh IL-2 medium replaced half the medium. This clone has just one count. Its matching antigen is unknown.

This sample comprised CD4+ T cells from PBMCs cultured with SARS-CoV-2 spike peptides, obtained before COVID-19 vaccination. The clonotype originates from a human donor who had a prior SARS-CoV-2 infection. The chain is built from TRBV5-1 and TRBJ1-6; D might be TRBD1 (5 bases). CDR3 nucleotide sequence: TGCGCCAGCAGAGTACAGGAGGATTCACCCCTCCACTTT. Amino acid sequence: CASRVQEDSPLHF.